Listed below are T cell receptor beta chains from one sample, sequenced in a study of cytomegalovirus exposure and HLA in healthy donors. TCRdb keeps only in-frame clones here, not all; method: immunoSEQ multiplex PCR. The sample lists about 110,000 clones, around 80% occurring once. Specimen: PBMCs. The receptors stem from a man in his thirties or forties in good health and CMV-seropositive. CDR3s include the opening cysteine and the closing phenylalanine or tryptophan. Each record gives: CDR3 protein, CDR3 DNA, J gene, V gene, clone size, D gene. A D gene is named only where the DNA matches it firmly. Part of the rows lack a size; the others show once, few, many or a class for expanded clones.

CDR3aa: CASSQIYAGDTDTQYF
CDR3nt: TGTGCCAGCAGCCAAATCTACGCGGGGGACACAGATACGCAGTATTTT
j_gene: TRBJ2-3
v_gene: TRBV4-2
abundance: few
d_gene: TRBD2

CDR3aa: CASRIESGENSPLHF
CDR3nt: TGTGCCAGCAGGATTGAGTCAGGGGAGAATTCACCCCTCCACTTT
j_gene: TRBJ1-6
v_gene: TRBV2
abundance: -
d_gene: -

CDR3aa: CASSATSGGADTQYF
CDR3nt: TGTGCCAGCAGCGCCACTAGCGGGGGGGCAGATACGCAGTATTTT
j_gene: TRBJ2-3
v_gene: TRBV7-9
abundance: -
d_gene: TRBD2

CDR3aa: CASSPGQSGNTEAFF
CDR3nt: TGCGCCAGCAGCCCCGGACAGAGTGGGAACACTGAAGCTTTCTTT
j_gene: TRBJ1-1
v_gene: TRBV5-1
abundance: once
d_gene: -

CDR3aa: CASSDQNRGADTQYF
CDR3nt: TGTGCCAGCAGCGACCAAAACAGGGGCGCAGATACGCAGTATTTT
j_gene: TRBJ2-3
v_gene: TRBV9
abundance: -
d_gene: TRBD1

CDR3aa: CASSFGAGQGAETQYF
CDR3nt: TGCGCCAGCAGCTTCGGGGCGGGACAGGGGGCCGAGACCCAGTACTTC
j_gene: TRBJ2-5
v_gene: TRBV5-1
abundance: -
d_gene: TRBD1

CDR3aa: CASSLRRGDNEQFF
CDR3nt: TGTGCCAGCAGCTTAAGAAGGGGTGACAATGAGCAGTTCTTC
j_gene: TRBJ2-1
v_gene: TRBV7-2
abundance: few
d_gene: -

CDR3aa: CASSEEDRFRAYQFF
CDR3nt: TGTGCCAGCAGTGAAGAGGACAGGTTCCGAGCCTATCAGTTCTTC
j_gene: TRBJ2-1
v_gene: TRBV6-1
abundance: few
d_gene: TRBD1

CDR3aa: CASSVPGQGRNGYTF
CDR3nt: TGTGCCAGTAGTGTACCGGGACAGGGAAGAAATGGCTACACCTTC
j_gene: TRBJ1-2
v_gene: TRBV19
abundance: few
d_gene: TRBD1

CDR3aa: CASRYRGLNTEAFF
CDR3nt: TGCGCCAGCAGGTACAGGGGATTGAACACTGAAGCTTTCTTT
j_gene: TRBJ1-1
v_gene: TRBV5-1
abundance: few
d_gene: TRBD1

CDR3aa: CASSSFSRTDGNTEAFF
CDR3nt: TGTGCCAGCAGCTCATTTTCCCGGACAGATGGAAACACTGAAGCTTTCTTT
j_gene: TRBJ1-1
v_gene: TRBV7-4
abundance: -
d_gene: -

CDR3aa: CASSLGPNNEQFF
CDR3nt: TGTGCCAGCAGCCTCGGTCCGAACAATGAGCAGTTCTTC
j_gene: TRBJ2-1
v_gene: TRBV7-3
abundance: -
d_gene: -

CDR3aa: CASSRLMNTEAFF
CDR3nt: TGTGCCAGCAGCCGACTAATGAACACTGAAGCTTTCTTT
j_gene: TRBJ1-1
v_gene: TRBV14
abundance: many
d_gene: -

CDR3aa: CASSPPVGANVLTF
CDR3nt: TGCGCCAGCAGCCCCCCGGTTGGGGCCAACGTCCTGACTTTC
j_gene: TRBJ2-6
v_gene: TRBV5-1
abundance: few
d_gene: -

CDR3aa: CSVEARAGSYEQYF
CDR3nt: TGCAGCGTTGAAGCGAGGGCAGGTTCCTACGAGCAGTACTTC
j_gene: TRBJ2-7
v_gene: TRBV29-1
abundance: -
d_gene: -

CDR3aa: CASSTWTADTQYF
CDR3nt: TGTGCCAGCAGCACCTGGACAGCAGATACGCAGTATTTT
j_gene: TRBJ2-3
v_gene: TRBV7-6
abundance: -
d_gene: -

CDR3aa: CASSDARRGVGEAFF
CDR3nt: TGTGCCAGCAGCGACGCCAGGCGGGGGGTTGGTGAAGCTTTCTTT
j_gene: TRBJ1-1
v_gene: TRBV6-5
abundance: -
d_gene: -

CDR3aa: CASSEGTAGNQPQHF
CDR3nt: TGTGCCAGCAGCGAAGGGACGGCGGGGAATCAGCCCCAGCATTTT
j_gene: TRBJ1-5
v_gene: TRBV9
abundance: few
d_gene: -

CDR3aa: CATSRDRDRGGYTF
CDR3nt: TGTGCCACCAGCAGAGATAGGGACAGGGGCGGCTACACCTTC
j_gene: TRBJ1-2
v_gene: TRBV15
abundance: -
d_gene: TRBD1

CDR3aa: CASSLAGGRDEQYF
CDR3nt: TGTGCCAGCAGCTTAGCGGGGGGGCGCGACGAGCAGTACTTC
j_gene: TRBJ2-7
v_gene: TRBV7-6
abundance: few
d_gene: -

CDR3aa: CASSSGDSAYEQYF
CDR3nt: TGTGCCAGCAGCTCGGGGGACAGCGCCTACGAGCAGTACTTC
j_gene: TRBJ2-7
v_gene: TRBV7-9
abundance: -
d_gene: -

CDR3aa: CASSIDQRLQGNQPQHF
CDR3nt: TGTGCCAGTAGTATAGATCAAAGGCTCCAGGGCAATCAGCCCCAGCATTTT
j_gene: TRBJ1-5
v_gene: TRBV19
abundance: -
d_gene: -

CDR3aa: CASSISTGGTEAFF
CDR3nt: TGTGCCAGCAGCATCTCGACGGGGGGAACTGAAGCTTTCTTT
j_gene: TRBJ1-1
v_gene: TRBV7-9
abundance: once
d_gene: -

CDR3aa: CASSPSTGGRYEQYF
CDR3nt: TGTGCCAGCAGCCCATCGACAGGGGGTCGCTACGAGCAGTACTTC
j_gene: TRBJ2-7
v_gene: TRBV7-2
abundance: -
d_gene: TRBD1

CDR3aa: CASRSQSNQPQHF
CDR3nt: TGTGCCAGCAGATCACAATCCAATCAGCCCCAGCATTTT
j_gene: TRBJ1-5
v_gene: TRBV2
abundance: few
d_gene: -

CDR3aa: CASSEALAGGYGYTF
CDR3nt: TGTGCCAGCAGTGAAGCCCTGGCAGGGGGCTATGGCTACACCTTC
j_gene: TRBJ1-2
v_gene: TRBV25-1
abundance: once
d_gene: TRBD1

CDR3aa: CASSRQPGGSTDTQYF
CDR3nt: TGTGCCAGCAGCCGACAACCAGGGGGTAGCACAGATACGCAGTATTTT
j_gene: TRBJ2-3
v_gene: TRBV7-9
abundance: -
d_gene: TRBD1

CDR3aa: CASSINYGYPF
CDR3nt: TGTGCCAGTAGTATAAACTATGGCTACCCCTTC
j_gene: TRBJ1-2
v_gene: TRBV19
abundance: -
d_gene: -

CDR3aa: CASTTDSMNTEAFF
CDR3nt: TGTGCCAGCACCACCGACAGCATGAACACTGAAGCTTTCTTT
j_gene: TRBJ1-1
v_gene: TRBV2
abundance: -
d_gene: -

CDR3aa: CASSWTANTGELFF
CDR3nt: TGCGCCAGCAGCTGGACAGCGAACACCGGGGAGCTGTTTTTT
j_gene: TRBJ2-2
v_gene: TRBV5-1
abundance: once
d_gene: -

CDR3aa: CASSIGGGGNTGELFF
CDR3nt: TGTGCCAGTAGTATAGGTGGCGGGGGGAACACCGGGGAGCTGTTTTTT
j_gene: TRBJ2-2
v_gene: TRBV19
abundance: -
d_gene: TRBD2

CDR3aa: CASSRRQNNEKLFF
CDR3nt: TGTGCCAGCAGCCGAAGACAGAATAATGAAAAACTGTTTTTT
j_gene: TRBJ1-4
v_gene: TRBV7-9
abundance: -
d_gene: -

CDR3aa: CASSPGTSWGQETQYF
CDR3nt: TGTGCCAGTAGTCCCGGGACTAGCTGGGGCCAAGAGACCCAGTACTTC
j_gene: TRBJ2-5
v_gene: TRBV19
abundance: few
d_gene: TRBD2

CDR3aa: CASRAGGINYGYTF
CDR3nt: TGTGCCAGCAGGGCAGGGGGCATCAACTATGGCTACACCTTC
j_gene: TRBJ1-2
v_gene: TRBV6-5
abundance: -
d_gene: TRBD1

CDR3aa: CASSTVVSYEQYF
CDR3nt: TGTGCCAGCAGCACAGTAGTATCCTACGAGCAGTACTTC
j_gene: TRBJ2-7
v_gene: TRBV6-6
abundance: -
d_gene: -

CDR3aa: CASSPFQGRDGELFF
CDR3nt: TGTGCCAGCAGCCCTTTCCAGGGTAGGGACGGGGAGCTGTTTTTT
j_gene: TRBJ2-2
v_gene: TRBV7-9
abundance: -
d_gene: -

CDR3aa: CASSQGLGGNSYNEQFF
CDR3nt: TGCGCCAGCAGCCAAGGCCTGGGGGGGAACTCCTACAATGAGCAGTTCTTC
j_gene: TRBJ2-1
v_gene: TRBV4-3
abundance: -
d_gene: TRBD2

CDR3aa: CASSVGWPTGELFF
CDR3nt: TGTGCCAGCAGCGTAGGTTGGCCCACCGGGGAGCTGTTTTTT
j_gene: TRBJ2-2
v_gene: TRBV9
abundance: -
d_gene: -

CDR3aa: CASSVAGTGDYEQYF
CDR3nt: TGTGCCAGCAGCGTAGCCGGGACAGGGGACTACGAGCAGTACTTC
j_gene: TRBJ2-7
v_gene: TRBV9
abundance: few
d_gene: TRBD1

CDR3aa: CASSQDLQRTGANQPQHF
CDR3nt: TGCGCCAGCAGCCAAGATTTGCAAAGGACAGGGGCCAATCAGCCCCAGCATTTT
j_gene: TRBJ1-5
v_gene: TRBV4-1
abundance: -
d_gene: TRBD1